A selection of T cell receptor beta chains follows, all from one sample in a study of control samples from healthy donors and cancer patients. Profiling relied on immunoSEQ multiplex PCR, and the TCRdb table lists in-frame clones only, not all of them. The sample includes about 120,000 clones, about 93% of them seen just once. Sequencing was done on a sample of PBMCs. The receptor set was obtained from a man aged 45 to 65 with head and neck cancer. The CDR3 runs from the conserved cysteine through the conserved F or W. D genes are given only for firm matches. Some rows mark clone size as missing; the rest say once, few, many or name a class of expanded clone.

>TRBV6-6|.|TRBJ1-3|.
CASSLTVSGNTIYF
TGTGCCAGCAGTTTGACGGTCTCTGGAAACACCATATATTTT
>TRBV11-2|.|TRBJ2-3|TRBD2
CASSLVGTSGIDTQYF
TGTGCCAGCAGCTTAGTGGGGACTAGCGGCATAGATACGCAGTATTTT
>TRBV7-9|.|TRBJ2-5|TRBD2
CASRDSGGQETQYF
TGTGCCAGCAGGGACTCGGGGGGGCAAGAGACCCAGTACTTC
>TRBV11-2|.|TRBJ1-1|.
CASSLATRTYTEAFF
TGTGCCAGCAGCTTAGCCACCCGGACATACACTGAAGCTTTCTTT
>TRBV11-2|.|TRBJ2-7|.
CASSLSPTATYEQYF
TGTGCCAGCAGCCTCTCCCCGACAGCCACCTACGAGCAGTACTTC
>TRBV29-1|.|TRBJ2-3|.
CSVEAGLPDTQYF
TGCAGCGTTGAAGCCGGACTGCCAGATACGCAGTATTTT
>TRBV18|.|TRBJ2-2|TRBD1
CASSPDRGYAGELFF
TGTGCCAGCTCACCTGACAGGGGATACGCCGGGGAGCTGTTTTTT
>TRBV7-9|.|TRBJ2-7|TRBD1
CASSWDRGSGEQYF
TGTGCCAGCAGCTGGGACAGGGGGTCGGGGGAGCAGTACTTC
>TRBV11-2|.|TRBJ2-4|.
CAIQGPGKNIQYF
TGTGCCATCCAGGGTCCGGGCAAAAACATTCAGTACTTC
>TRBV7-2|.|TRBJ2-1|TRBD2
CASSEVVAGYNEQFF
TGTGCCAGCAGCGAGGTTGTAGCGGGGTACAATGAGCAGTTCTTC
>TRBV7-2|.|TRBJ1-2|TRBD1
CASSPAGIGGNGYTF
TGTGCCAGCAGCCCGGCAGGGATAGGGGGCAATGGCTACACCTTC
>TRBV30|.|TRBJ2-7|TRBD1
CAWVMTGSRERYF
TGTGCCTGGGTTATGACAGGGTCGCGTGAGCGGTACTTC
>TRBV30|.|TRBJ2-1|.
CAWSGGLIYNEQFF
TGTGCCTGGAGTGGAGGTTTGATATACAATGAGCAGTTCTTC
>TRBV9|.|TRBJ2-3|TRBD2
CASSETSGYTTDTQYF
TGTGCCAGCAGTGAAACTAGCGGGTATACCACAGATACGCAGTATTTT
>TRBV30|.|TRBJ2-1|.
CAWSDRVDEQFF
TGTGCCTGGAGTGACAGGGTCGATGAGCAGTTCTTC
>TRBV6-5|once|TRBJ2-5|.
CASNARGVQETQYF
TGTGCCAGCAACGCCCGCGGGGTACAAGAGACCCAGTACTTC
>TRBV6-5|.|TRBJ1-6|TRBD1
CASSQTGPNSPLHF
TGTGCCAGCAGCCAGACAGGGCCTAATTCACCCCTCCACTTT
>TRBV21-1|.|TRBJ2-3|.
CASSTFRGRWADTQYF
TGTGCCAGCAGCACCTTTAGGGGTAGATGGGCAGATACGCAGTATTTT
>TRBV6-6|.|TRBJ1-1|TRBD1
CASSVTGDEAFF
TGTGCCAGCAGTGTTACAGGGGATGAAGCTTTCTTT
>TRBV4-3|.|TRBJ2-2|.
CASSVDKNTGELFF
TGCGCCAGCAGCGTGGACAAGAACACCGGGGAGCTGTTTTTT
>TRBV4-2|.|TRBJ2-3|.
CASSQEWAEGADTQYF
TGTGCCAGCAGCCAAGAATGGGCGGAGGGGGCGGATACGCAGTATTTT
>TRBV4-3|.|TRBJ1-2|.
CASSQERGRLYGYTF
TGCGCCAGCAGCCAAGAAAGAGGCAGACTCTATGGCTACACCTTC
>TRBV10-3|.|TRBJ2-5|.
CAISESMGQETQYF
TGTGCCATCAGTGAGTCGATGGGCCAAGAGACCCAGTACTTC
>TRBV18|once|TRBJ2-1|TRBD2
CASSPPGRTSGGLYNEQFF
TGTGCCAGCTCACCACCGGGTCGGACTAGCGGGGGCCTCTACAATGAGCAGTTCTTC
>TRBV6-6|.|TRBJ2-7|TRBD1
CASSTAGQGSYEQYF
TGTGCCAGCAGTACTGCGGGACAGGGGTCCTACGAGCAGTACTTC
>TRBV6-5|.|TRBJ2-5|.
CASSDSQGETQYF
TGTGCCAGCAGTGACTCTCAGGGAGAGACCCAGTACTTC
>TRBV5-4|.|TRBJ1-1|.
CASSWGGAGRNTEAFF
TGTGCCAGCAGCTGGGGCGGGGCAGGAAGAAACACTGAAGCTTTCTTT
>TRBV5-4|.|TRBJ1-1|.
CASSNWDGQAFF
TGTGCCAGCAGCAACTGGGACGGTCAGGCTTTCTTT
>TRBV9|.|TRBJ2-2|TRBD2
CARSVRRCGGDNTGELFF
TGTGCCCGCAGCGTAAGGAGGTGCGGGGGGGACAACACCGGGGAGCTGTTTTTT
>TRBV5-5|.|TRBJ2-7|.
CASSLLGSEQYF
TGTGCCAGCAGCTTGTTGGGCTCCGAGCAGTACTTC
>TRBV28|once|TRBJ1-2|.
CASSPRGSNYGYTF
TGTGCCAGCAGTCCTCGGGGCAGCAACTATGGCTACACCTTC
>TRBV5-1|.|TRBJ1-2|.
CASSSSTAESGYTF
TGCGCCAGCAGCTCCTCGACCGCAGAGAGTGGCTACACCTTC
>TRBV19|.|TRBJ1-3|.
CASSRKLSGNTIYF
TGTGCCAGTAGTAGGAAGCTCTCTGGAAACACCATATATTTT
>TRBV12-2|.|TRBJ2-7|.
CASRLGRGSAYEQYF
TGTGCAAGTCGCTTGGGTCGGGGGTCCGCCTACGAGCAGTACTTC
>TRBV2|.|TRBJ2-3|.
CASSAAGAGPDTQYF
TGTGCCAGCAGTGCGGCGGGGGCCGGGCCAGATACGCAGTATTTT
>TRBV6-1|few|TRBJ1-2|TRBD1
CASSEGTGLYGYTF
TGTGCCAGCAGTGAGGGGACAGGGCTTTATGGCTACACCTTC
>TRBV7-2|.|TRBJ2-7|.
CASSRARRGTYYEQYF
TGTGCCAGCAGCCGCGCCCGGAGGGGAACATACTACGAGCAGTACTTC
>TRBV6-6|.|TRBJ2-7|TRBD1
CASSYADRAYEQYF
TGTGCCAGCAGTTACGCGGACAGGGCCTACGAGCAGTACTTC
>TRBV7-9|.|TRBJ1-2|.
CASSLEVLTDNYGYTF
TGTGCCAGCAGCTTAGAGGTTTTGACAGACAACTATGGCTACACCTTC
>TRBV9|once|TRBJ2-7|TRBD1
CASSDSGTGGSEQYF
TGTGCCAGCAGCGATTCCGGGACAGGGGGCTCCGAGCAGTACTTC
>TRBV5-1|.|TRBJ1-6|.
CASSPRQDSPLHF
TGCGCCAGCAGCCCACGACAGGATTCACCCCTCCACTTT
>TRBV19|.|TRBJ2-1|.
CASRGAGEQFF
TGTGCCAGCCGAGGGGCGGGAGAGCAGTTCTTC
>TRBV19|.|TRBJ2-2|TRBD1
CASSSRTGHRELFF
TGTGCCAGTAGTTCACGGACAGGACACAGGGAGCTGTTTTTT
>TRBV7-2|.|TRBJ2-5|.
CASSLLGETQYF
TGTGCCAGCAGCTTATTAGGGGAGACCCAGTACTTC
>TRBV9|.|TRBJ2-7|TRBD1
CASSVAGGVYEQYF
TGTGCCAGCAGCGTGGCAGGGGGCGTATACGAGCAGTACTTC
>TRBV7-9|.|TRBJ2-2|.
CASSSGVPGELFF
TGTGCCAGCAGCTCTGGAGTCCCCGGGGAGCTGTTTTTT
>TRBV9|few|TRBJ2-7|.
CASSVTGGEQYF
TGTGCCAGCAGCGTGACAGGCGGCGAGCAGTACTTC
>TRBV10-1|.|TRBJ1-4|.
CARRYREKGEKLFF
TGCGCCCGGAGGTACAGGGAAAAGGGGGAAAAACTGTTTTTT
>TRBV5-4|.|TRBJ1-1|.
CASSRGGNTEAFF
TGTGCCAGCAGTCGGGGGGGGAACACTGAAGCTTTCTTT
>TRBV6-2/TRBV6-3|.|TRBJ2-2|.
CASSSLGRPNTGELFF
TGTGCCAGCAGTTCTCTAGGCAGGCCGAACACCGGGGAGCTGTTTTTT
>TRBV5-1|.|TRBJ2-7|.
CASSLDRAYEQYF
TGCGCCAGCAGCTTAGATAGGGCCTACGAGCAGTACTTC
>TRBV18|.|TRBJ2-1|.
CASSPVDEQFF
TGTGCCAGCTCACCAGTTGATGAGCAGTTCTTC
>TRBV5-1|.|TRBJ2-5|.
CASSPDGPRRRETQYF
TGCGCCAGCAGCCCCGACGGACCGAGGCGAAGGGAGACCCAGTACTTC
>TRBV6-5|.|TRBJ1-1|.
CASSYSVNTEAFF
TGTGCCAGCAGTTACTCGGTGAACACTGAAGCTTTCTTT
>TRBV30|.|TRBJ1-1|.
CAWSPMGGLREAFF
TGTGCCTGGAGTCCCATGGGGGGCCTGAGGGAAGCTTTCTTT
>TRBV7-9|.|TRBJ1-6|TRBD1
CASSLAQGQGANSPLHF
TGTGCCAGCAGCTTAGCTCAGGGACAGGGGGCTAATTCACCCCTCCACTTT
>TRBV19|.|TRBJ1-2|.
CASSRQLTSYGYTF
TGTGCCAGTAGTCGCCAACTCACCAGCTATGGCTACACCTTC
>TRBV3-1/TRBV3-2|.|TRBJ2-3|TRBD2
CASSRSGTSRSTDTQYF
TGTGCCAGCAGCCGATCCGGGACTAGCAGAAGCACAGATACGCAGTATTTT